What follows are 20 T cell receptor beta chains derived from one specimen sequenced in a study of early T cells in non-severe SARS-CoV-2 infection. One entry per CDR3 protein results from TCRdb running MiXCR on the 5' RACE reads. The sample shows under 35,000 distinct CDR3 sequences, approximately 6.3% of them seen only once. Sequenced: whole blood. These receptors were taken from an adult who was a healthcare worker with PCR-confirmed SARS-CoV-2 infection or an uninfected control (not recorded which).

This clonotype came up many times. The rearrangement links TRBV28 to TRBJ1-5, with 7 bases fitting TRBD1. Trimming at V came to 2 bases and at J to 6 bases, leaving 13 bases not matched to a gene. This CDR3 has 17 amino acids. Per germline, CDR1 MDHEN and CDR2 SYDVKM. The CDR3 DNA is TGTGCCAGCAGTTTAACCCCCCAGGAAGGGGGCGGTCAGCCCCAGCATTTT. This gives the protein CASSLTPQEGGGQPQHF.

This rearrangement joins TRBV11-2 to TRBJ2-5, with 10 bases lining up with TRBD1. Looked up from germline, CDR1 is SGHAT and CDR2 is FQNNGV. The CDR3 runs to 15 residues. V lost 3 bases and J lost 6; bases outside the gene matches: 7. In DNA form, the CDR3 reads TGTGCCAGCAGCTTTTTGACAGGGGGCGAACAGACCCAGTACTTC. Amino acids: CASSFLTGGEQTQYF.

The chain combines TRBV28 with TRBJ2-1; 7 bases align to TRBD2. The germline CDR1 and CDR2 sequences are MDHEN and SYDVKM. Trimming cost V 2 bases and J 3 bases; bases outside gene matches: 4. This CDR3 comprises 15 residues. CDR3 bases: TGTGCCAGCAGTTTAGCGGGAGAGGGCTACAATGAGCAGTTCTTC. Translated, it gives CASSLAGEGYNEQFF.

In this sample, this clonotype turned up many times. V gene TRBV27 combines with J gene TRBJ1-1, with D unresolved. The germline V gene has CDR1 MNHEY and CDR2 SMNVEV (reference sequence). CDR3 length: 14 residues. Deletions cut 6 bases from V and 1 base from J, with 12 bases between. This chain's CDR3 is CASSHAESNTEAFF. In DNA, the CDR3 is TGTGCCAGCAGCCATGCCGAATCGAACACTGAAGCTTTCTTT.

The sample holds many counts of this clonotype. The chain recombines TRBV20-1 with TRBJ2-7, with 8 bases that match TRBD1. V dropped 3 bases and J dropped 6; count of bases not matched to a gene: 10. The CDR3 consists of 14 residues. CDR1 and CDR2 from the germline V gene are DFQATT and SNEGSKA (reference sequence). CDR3 region: CSARVVAGGGEQYF. The CDR3 region has the DNA TGCAGTGCTAGGGTGGTAGCAGGGGGCGGCGAGCAGTACTTC.

The genes are TRBV20-1 and TRBJ2-1; D unclear. Germline loops: CDR1 DFQATT, CDR2 SNEGSKA (reference sequence). V gave up 0 bases and J gave up 10 bases, with 13 bases separating them. The CDR3 runs to 13 residues. The CDR3 DNA is TGCAGTGCTAGAGATCTACCTTCTATGGAGCAGTTCTTC. This encodes CSARDLPSMEQFF.

The V gene is TRBV12-3 or TRBV12-4, the J gene TRBJ2-7, with D perhaps TRBD2 (5 bases). The CDR3 has 13 amino acids. Trimming stripped 3 bases from V and 4 bases from J, with 10 bases between. CDR3 DNA sequence: TGTGCCAGCAGTTTTACTAGAGGGTACGAGCAGTACTTC. As protein: CASSFTRGYEQYF.

This clonotype has a count of ten or more. The V and J genes are TRBV12-2 and TRBJ2-3; TRBD2, the table's D call, lacks a check against the DNA. TRBV12-2 is a known pseudogene. The CDR3 totals 19 residues. CDR3 DNA sequence: TGTGCAAGTCGCTTAGGGACATTTAAGGGGACTTCTAGCACAGATACGCAGTATTTT. As protein: CASRLGTFKGTSSTDTQYF.

J is TRBJ2-3 and V is TRBV4-3; the D gene is possibly TRBD2 (6 bases). Trimming cost V 0 bases and J 0 bases, with 16 bases left between them. The germline V gene has CDR1 LGHNA and CDR2 YSLEER. There are 18 residues in the CDR3. Here the CDR3 reads CASSQEIPSAYSTDTQYF. CDR3 coding DNA: TGCGCCAGCAGCCAAGAAATCCCTAGCGCCTATAGCACAGATACGCAGTATTTT.

This clonotype occurred many times. The V gene is TRBV7-8, the J gene TRBJ2-3; D is uncertain. V lost 3 bases, J lost 0 bases, and 10 bases lay in between. CDR1 and CDR2 from the germline V gene are SGHVS and FQNEAQ. This CDR3 spans 15 amino acids. The CDR3 nucleotides read TGTGCCAGCAGCTTTTGGTCCGATAGCACAGATACGCAGTATTTT. It yields the protein CASSFWSDSTDTQYF.

This clonotype was seen a handful of times. The CDR3 sequence: CASSLASNEDTQYF. CDR3 in DNA: TGCGCCAGCAGCTTGGCTAGCAATGAGGATACGCAGTATTTT. This chain connects TRBV5-1 to TRBJ2-3, with a possible D match to TRBD2 (5 bases). The ends were cut back, 0 bases at V and 6 bases at J, with 11 bases in the middle. The CDR3 has 14 residues. Germline values: CDR1 SGHRS, CDR2 YFSETQ.

This clonotype was observed a handful of times. The chain couples TRBV20-1 to TRBJ2-7; no firm D call. V dropped 3 bases and J dropped 5 bases, with 14 bases sitting between them. Germline V gene lookup returns CDR1 DFQATT and CDR2 SNEGSKA (reference sequence). The CDR3 totals 13 residues. The CDR3 nucleotides are TGCAGTGCTAGTCAGCCCCCTAGTAACGAGCAGTACTTC. This translates into CSASQPPSNEQYF.

This clonotype appeared many times. V is TRBV13 and J is TRBJ2-1; no clear D. Per germline, CDR1 PRHDT and CDR2 FYEKMQ (reference sequence). The CDR3 totals 14 residues. Trimming took 9 bases from V and 2 from J, leaving 14 bases between them. This CDR3 reads CASTKIGTYNEQFF. The CDR3 nucleotides read TGTGCCAGTACAAAAATAGGGACCTACAATGAGCAGTTCTTC.

V usage is TRBV5-1 and J usage is TRBJ1-1; no clear D. The CDR3 loop spans 14 amino acids. Trimming pared 0 bases from V and 0 bases from J, leaving 6 bases between. Looked up from germline, CDR1 is SGHRS and CDR2 is YFSETQ. This CDR3 is CASSLGHVNTEAFF. The CDR3 nucleotides read TGCGCCAGCAGCTTGGGCCACGTGAACACTGAAGCTTTCTTT.

This clonotype appeared many times. The chain uses TRBV28 and TRBJ2-2; the match to TRBD1 covers 8 bases. Trimming cost V 4 bases and J 0 bases; bases outside gene matches: 22. Germline CDR1 and CDR2: MDHEN and SYDVKM. This CDR3 has 22 amino acids. The CDR3: CASSSNLKLPWTGSSNTGELFF. The CDR3, as DNA: TGTGCCAGCAGTTCCAACCTAAAACTCCCTTGGACAGGGTCCTCGAACACCGGGGAGCTGTTTTTT. The entire variable domain, with the rest obtained from reference TRBV28 and TRBJ2-2, is as follows: DVKVTQSSRYLVKRTGEKVFLECVQDMDHENMFWYRQDPGLGLRLIYFSYDVKMKEKGDIPEGYSVSREKKERFSLILESASTNQTSMYLCASSSNLKLPWTGSSNTGELFFGEGSRLTVL.

At least ten counts were recorded for this clonotype. The chain combines TRBV3-1 with TRBJ1-2; D is uncertain. The CDR3 length is 11 residues. V was shortened by 0 bases and J by 8 bases, with 4 bases between the two germline ends. Looked up from germline, CDR1 is LGHDT and CDR2 is YNNKEL (reference sequence). The CDR3 coding sequence is TGTGCCAGCAGCCAAGATCAAGGCTACACCTTC. It encodes CASSQDQGYTF. Based on the CDR3 plus reference TRBV3-1 and TRBJ1-2, the full variable domain is DTAVSQTPKYLVTQMGNDKSIKCEQNLGHDTMYWYKQDSKKFLKIMFSYNNKELIINETVPNRFSPKSPDKAHLNLHINSLELGDSAVYFCASSQDQGYTFGSGTRLTVV.

There are many counts of this clonotype. CDR3 DNA sequence: TGTGCCAGCAGCCGACGGGACAGGGGCCGCAATGAGCAGTTCTTC. Translation gives CASSRRDRGRNEQFF. V is TRBV7-9 and J is TRBJ2-1; 10 bases are shared with TRBD1. This CDR3 has 15 amino acids. Looked up from germline, CDR1 is SEHNR and CDR2 is FQNEAQ (reference sequence). Germline trimming cut 5 bases from V and 6 bases from J; bases unmatched to any gene: 7.

This clonotype was seen many times. The chain couples TRBV5-5 to TRBJ2-2; D is undetermined. Per the germline V gene, CDR1 is SGHKS and CDR2 is YYEKEE (reference sequence). V gave up 3 bases and J gave up 3 bases, with 9 bases separating them. This CDR3 has 14 amino acids. This chain's CDR3 is CASSSVLYTGELFF. The CDR3 bases are TGTGCCAGCAGCTCTGTACTTTACACCGGGGAGCTGTTTTTT.

By frequency in the sample, this clonotype is medium-sized. V gene TRBV5-1 combines with J gene TRBJ2-3, with D uncertain. Germline V gene lookup returns CDR1 SGHRS and CDR2 YFSETQ. V lost 0 bases, J lost 1 base, and 9 bases lay in between. This CDR3 has 15 residues. The DNA for the CDR3 is TGCGCCAGCAGCTTGGAGATTTTAGGCACAGATACGCAGTATTTT. It specifies CASSLEILGTDTQYF. The complete variable domain, with remaining parts taken from reference TRBV5-1 and TRBJ2-3, reads KAGVTQTPRYLIKTRGQQVTLSCSPISGHRSVSWYQQTPGQGLQFLFEYFSETQRNKGNFPGRFSGRQFSNSRSEMNVSTLELGDSALYLCASSLEILGTDTQYFGPGTRLTVL.

At least ten counts were recorded for this clonotype. The genes are TRBV28 and TRBJ1-6; D is unresolved. Looked up from germline, CDR1 is MDHEN and CDR2 is SYDVKM. The CDR3 loop spans 12 amino acids. Trimming removed 5 bases from V and 5 bases from J, with 4 bases in between. The CDR3 is CASSVNNSPLHF. The CDR3 nucleotides read TGTGCCAGCAGTGTTAATAATTCACCCCTCCACTTT.